The rows below give T cell receptor beta chains drawn from one sample of a study of cytomegalovirus exposure and HLA in healthy donors. Sequencing used immunoSEQ multiplex PCR; TCRdb keeps in-frame clones, though not all of them. The sample holds around 160,000 clones, around four fifths seen once. Source material: PBMCs. Receptors originate from a man aged 25-40 years in good health and CMV-seropositive. CDR3s include the opening cysteine and the closing phenylalanine or tryptophan. D genes are given only for firm matches. Clone size is not always given. Where it is, it says once, few, many or a class for expanded clones.

V gene	clone size	J gene	D gene	CDR3 DNA	CDR3 protein
TRBV29-1	.	TRBJ2-7	TRBD2	TGCAGCGTTGAAGGCGGGGGCTCCTACGAGCAGTACTTC	CSVEGGGSYEQYF
TRBV7-2	.	TRBJ2-3	TRBD2	TGTGCCAGCAGCCCGGGGGGTAGCGATACGCAGTATTTT	CASSPGGSDTQYF
TRBV5-4	.	TRBJ2-7	.	TGTGCCAGCAGTTGGGGCAACTACGAGCAGTACTTC	CASSWGNYEQYF
TRBV4-2	.	TRBJ1-6	TRBD1	TGTGCCAGCAGCCCAGGGGGCTATAATTCACCCCTCCACTTT	CASSPGGYNSPLHF
TRBV4-3	.	TRBJ2-7	.	TGCGCCAGCAGCCAAGAAGGTTTGGGCAGGCCGACCTACGAGCAGTACTTC	CASSQEGLGRPTYEQYF
TRBV9	once	TRBJ1-1	.	TGTGCCAGCAGCGACCAAGGGGAAGGGGACACTGAAGCTTTCTTT	CASSDQGEGDTEAFF
TRBV13	.	TRBJ1-2	TRBD1	TGTGCCAGCAGCGGTCGGACAGGCCACACCTTC	CASSGRTGHTF
TRBV4-2	.	TRBJ1-6	.	TGTGCCAGCAGCCAAGGCGGGGCCGGGTATAATTCACCCCTCCACTTT	CASSQGGAGYNSPLHF
TRBV4-1	once	TRBJ1-5	.	TGCGCCAGCAGCCAAGAGCCCCAAGGAGGGGTTACACAGCCCCAGCATTTT	CASSQEPQGGVTQPQHF
TRBV19	.	TRBJ1-2	.	TGTGCCAGTAATATGGCCCTGCGGGAAGGCTACACCTTC	CASNMALREGYTF
TRBV4-3	few	TRBJ1-2	TRBD1	TGCGCCAGCAGCCAGGGGACAGTTTATGGCTACACCTTC	CASSQGTVYGYTF
TRBV11-1	.	TRBJ2-7	.	TGTGCCAGCAGCACGAACCGGGACACAACCTACGAGCAGTACTTC	CASSTNRDTTYEQYF
TRBV6-5	.	TRBJ2-2	.	TGTGCCAGCAATCGGGGCACCGGGGAGCTGTTTTTT	CASNRGTGELFF
TRBV9	.	TRBJ2-5	.	TGTGCCAGCAGCCTGTTGGGTAGCCCGTACCAAGAGACCCAGTACTTC	CASSLLGSPYQETQYF
TRBV9	.	TRBJ1-1	TRBD1	TGTGCCAGCAGCTTTGGGACAGGGGGGGGGACTGAAGCTTTCTTT	CASSFGTGGGTEAFF
TRBV7-2	few	TRBJ1-1	.	TGTGCCAGCAGCTTAAGCAGGGTGAACACTGAAGCTTTCTTT	CASSLSRVNTEAFF
TRBV27	.	TRBJ1-5	.	TGTGCCAGCAGTTGGAGGGCAGGGCAGCCCCAGCATTTT	CASSWRAGQPQHF
TRBV10-3	once	TRBJ1-2	.	TGTGCCATCAGCGGGCAGGGTCTTGCCGTTAACTATGGCTACACCTTC	CAISGQGLAVNYGYTF
TRBV7-6	.	TRBJ2-3	TRBD1	TGTGCCAGCACCCGGACAGGGGAAATGGCAGATACGCAGTATTTT	CASTRTGEMADTQYF
TRBV5-1	.	TRBJ1-3	TRBD1	TGCGCCAGCAGCTTGGAAGGGACAGCTGGAAACACCATATATTTT	CASSLEGTAGNTIYF
TRBV29-1	.	TRBJ2-7	TRBD1	TGCAGCGTTGTGCCCTTTGGACAGGGAAGGACCGAGCAGTACTTC	CSVVPFGQGRTEQYF
TRBV27	.	TRBJ2-1	TRBD1	TGTGCCAGCAGTCGTAGGACAGGGATGGGCAATGAGCAGTTCTTC	CASSRRTGMGNEQFF
TRBV29-1	.	TRBJ2-3	.	TGCAGCGCCGTTGGCACAGATACGCAGTATTTT	CSAVGTDTQYF
TRBV2	few	TRBJ2-2	.	TGTGCCAGCAAAGGGGGCGGGGAGCTGTTTTTT	CASKGGGELFF
TRBV19	.	TRBJ2-5	TRBD1	TGTGCCAGTAGTATAGGGACAGGGGCCTTCCAAGAGACCCAGTACTTC	CASSIGTGAFQETQYF
TRBV27	.	TRBJ1-1	TRBD1	TGTGCCAGCAGTGCAGGGGGGACTGAAGCTTTCTTT	CASSAGGTEAFF
TRBV7-9	.	TRBJ1-6	TRBD1	TGTGCCAGCAGCCAACCCAACCGGGACAGGAATTCACCCCTCCACTTT	CASSQPNRDRNSPLHF
TRBV5-5	.	TRBJ1-1	.	TGTGCCAGCAGCGCGGGCCAGAACGCTGAAGCTTTCTTT	CASSAGQNAEAFF
TRBV13	.	TRBJ1-6	TRBD1	TGTGCCAGCAGCTCCGCGGGACAGGGCCTCGATTCACCCCTCCACTTT	CASSSAGQGLDSPLHF
TRBV4-3	.	TRBJ2-1	TRBD1	TGCGCCAGCAGCCAAGATCCACAGGGGAACTCCTACAATGAGCAGTTCTTC	CASSQDPQGNSYNEQFF
TRBV10-3	.	TRBJ2-1	TRBD1	TGTGCCATCAGTGACCCAACAGGGGGCGGGGGATTTGAGCAGTTCTTC	CAISDPTGGGGFEQFF
TRBV5-6	.	TRBJ1-6	.	TGTGCCAGCAGCTCCGGGAACAATTCACCCCTCCACTTT	CASSSGNNSPLHF
TRBV4-2	.	TRBJ1-6	.	TGTGCCAGCAGCCAAGATGGGCAGACGACCTATAATTCACCCCTCCACTTT	CASSQDGQTTYNSPLHF
TRBV10-2	.	TRBJ2-3	TRBD2	TGCGCCAGCCGCCCAAGCGGGGGCCGAGCAGATACGCAGTATTTT	CASRPSGGRADTQYF
TRBV7-8	.	TRBJ2-7	TRBD1	TGTGCCAGCAGTGGGGACAGGGGCTACGAGCAGTACTTC	CASSGDRGYEQYF
TRBV19	.	TRBJ2-3	.	TGTGCCAGTAGCAAGACATCAGATACGCAGTATTTT	CASSKTSDTQYF
TRBV7-9	.	TRBJ2-5	.	TGTGCCAGCAGCTTAGCCGCGGGGTTCCAAGAGACCCAGTACTTC	CASSLAAGFQETQYF
TRBV18	.	TRBJ1-1	TRBD1	TGTGCCAGCTCAAGGCTCCGGGACAGCAACACTGAAGCTTTCTTT	CASSRLRDSNTEAFF
TRBV18	.	TRBJ2-7	.	TGTGCCAGCTCACCACCGGACAGACCTACCTACGAGCAGTACTTC	CASSPPDRPTYEQYF
TRBV18	.	TRBJ1-2	TRBD1	TGTGCCAGCTCAATGGGACAGGACCCGTATGGCTACACCTTC	CASSMGQDPYGYTF
TRBV4-3	.	TRBJ2-7	.	TGCGCCAGCAGCCAGACAGGAGACCACGAGCAGTACTTC	CASSQTGDHEQYF
TRBV4-1	few	TRBJ2-7	.	TGCGCCAGCAGCCAGGAGTGGGCCTACGAGCAGTACTTC	CASSQEWAYEQYF
TRBV4-3	.	TRBJ2-2	TRBD2	TGCGCCAGCAGCCAAGGATATCTCCCTAGCGGCATCACCGGGGAGCTGTTTTTT	CASSQGYLPSGITGELFF
TRBV29-1	.	TRBJ1-1	.	TGCAGCGTGCAAGCTGGGTTGAGGACTGAAGCTTTCTTT	CSVQAGLRTEAFF
TRBV6-5	.	TRBJ2-7	.	TGTGCCAGCAGTACGGACATTTCCTACTTGGAGCAGTACTTC	CASSTDISYLEQYF
TRBV5-1	.	TRBJ2-6	.	TGCGCCAGCAGCTTTTTGGCGCAGGGGACTGGGGCCAACGTCCTGACTTTC	CASSFLAQGTGANVLTF
TRBV11-2	few	TRBJ1-2	.	TGTGCCAGCAGCTTTTATCGGGGGGCACAAGGTGGCTACACCTTC	CASSFYRGAQGGYTF
TRBV18	once	TRBJ1-4	.	TGTGCCAGCTCACCTGCTACCGCTAATGAAAAACTGTTTTTT	CASSPATANEKLFF
TRBV30	.	TRBJ1-2	.	TGTGCCTGGAGTGTACTCTATGGCTACACCTTC	CAWSVLYGYTF
TRBV4-1	once	TRBJ1-1	TRBD1	TGCGCCAGCAGCCAGGGACAGCTCACTGAAGCTTTCTTT	CASSQGQLTEAFF
TRBV30	.	TRBJ2-3	.	TGTGCCTGGAGTGGTGTCGGGGTTAGCACAGATACGCAGTATTTT	CAWSGVGVSTDTQYF
TRBV5-1	.	TRBJ1-3	TRBD1	TGCGCCAGCAGCCAGGGACAGGGGTTCTCTGGAAACACCATATATTTT	CASSQGQGFSGNTIYF
TRBV27	.	TRBJ2-2	.	TGTGCCAGCAAGCTAGGTGTGAACACCGGGGAGCTGTTTTTT	CASKLGVNTGELFF
TRBV13	.	TRBJ2-1	TRBD2	TGTGCCAGCAGCTTAAGGAGCGGGGGGGCCGGGAATGAGCAGTTCTTC	CASSLRSGGAGNEQFF
TRBV6-1	.	TRBJ2-7	.	TGTGCCAGCACCATATACAGGGCTTCTCCTGGCGAGCAGTACTTC	CASTIYRASPGEQYF
TRBV6-5	.	TRBJ2-3	.	TGTGCCAGCAGTTACTCGTGGCGGGTTCTGACAGATACGCAGTATTTT	CASSYSWRVLTDTQYF
TRBV7-2	.	TRBJ2-7	.	TGTGCCAGCAGCTTCGCCGTACTCGAATCGGGGGAGCAGTACTTC	CASSFAVLESGEQYF
TRBV4-2	.	TRBJ2-1	.	TGTGCCAGCAGCCAAGATCAAAGCGCGGAGGGCTACAATGAGCAGTTCTTC	CASSQDQSAEGYNEQFF